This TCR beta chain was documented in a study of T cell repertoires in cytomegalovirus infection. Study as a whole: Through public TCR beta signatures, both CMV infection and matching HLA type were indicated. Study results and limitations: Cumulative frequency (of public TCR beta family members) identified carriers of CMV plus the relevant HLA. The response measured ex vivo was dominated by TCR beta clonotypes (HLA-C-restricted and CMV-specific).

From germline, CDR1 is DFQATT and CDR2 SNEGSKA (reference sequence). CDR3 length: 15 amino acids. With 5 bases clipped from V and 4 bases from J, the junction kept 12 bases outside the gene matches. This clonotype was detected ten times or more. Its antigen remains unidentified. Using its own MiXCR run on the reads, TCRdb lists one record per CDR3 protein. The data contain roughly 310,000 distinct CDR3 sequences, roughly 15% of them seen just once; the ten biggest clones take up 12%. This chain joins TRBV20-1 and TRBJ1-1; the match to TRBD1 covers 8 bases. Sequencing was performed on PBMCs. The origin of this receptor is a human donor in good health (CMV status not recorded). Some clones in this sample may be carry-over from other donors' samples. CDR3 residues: CSALDREGWGTEAFF. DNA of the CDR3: TGCAGTGCTCTGGACAGGGAGGGGTGGGGCACTGAAGCTTTCTTT.